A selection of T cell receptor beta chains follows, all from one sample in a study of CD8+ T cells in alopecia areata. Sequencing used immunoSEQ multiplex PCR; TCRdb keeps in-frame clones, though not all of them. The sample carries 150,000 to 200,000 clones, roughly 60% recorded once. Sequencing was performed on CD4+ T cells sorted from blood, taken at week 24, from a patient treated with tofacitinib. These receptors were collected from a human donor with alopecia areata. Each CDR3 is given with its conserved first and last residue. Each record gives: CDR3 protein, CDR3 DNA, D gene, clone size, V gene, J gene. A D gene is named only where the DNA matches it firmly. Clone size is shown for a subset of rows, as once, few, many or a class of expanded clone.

cdr3_aa: CASSEILNTEAFF
cdr3_nt: TGTGCCAGCAGTGAAATTCTGAACACTGAAGCTTTCTTT
d_call: .
clone_size: few
v_call: TRBV6-1
j_call: TRBJ1-1

cdr3_aa: CATSRLGNIQYF
cdr3_nt: TGTGCCACCAGCAGACTGGGAAACATTCAGTACTTC
d_call: .
clone_size: .
v_call: TRBV15
j_call: TRBJ2-4

cdr3_aa: CASKMGDNNSPLHF
cdr3_nt: TGTGCCAGTAAGATGGGGGATAATAATTCACCCCTCCACTTT
d_call: .
clone_size: .
v_call: TRBV19
j_call: TRBJ1-6

cdr3_aa: CASSEYEGGIQYF
cdr3_nt: TGTGCCAGCAGTGAATATGAGGGTGGCATTCAGTACTTC
d_call: .
clone_size: .
v_call: TRBV25-1
j_call: TRBJ2-4

cdr3_aa: CAISTGLAGGPLTYEQYF
cdr3_nt: TGTGCCATCAGTACGGGACTAGCGGGGGGGCCCTTAACCTACGAGCAGTACTTC
d_call: TRBD2
clone_size: .
v_call: TRBV10-3
j_call: TRBJ2-7

cdr3_aa: CAWSKGGSKNSPLHF
cdr3_nt: TGTGCCTGGAGCAAAGGGGGGTCTAAGAATTCACCCCTCCACTTT
d_call: .
clone_size: .
v_call: TRBV30
j_call: TRBJ1-6

cdr3_aa: CAWRRTGGRLGYTF
cdr3_nt: TGTGCCTGGAGGAGGACAGGGGGGAGGCTAGGCTACACCTTC
d_call: TRBD1
clone_size: .
v_call: TRBV30
j_call: TRBJ1-2

cdr3_aa: CASSLGAGETQYF
cdr3_nt: TGTGCCAGCAGCTTGGGCGCGGGGGAGACCCAGTACTTC
d_call: .
clone_size: .
v_call: TRBV5-6
j_call: TRBJ2-5

cdr3_aa: CATMSREATEAFF
cdr3_nt: TGTGCCACCATGTCCAGGGAGGCCACTGAAGCTTTCTTT
d_call: .
clone_size: .
v_call: TRBV15
j_call: TRBJ1-1

cdr3_aa: CASSFSSEADTQYF
cdr3_nt: TGCGCCAGCAGCTTTTCTAGCGAGGCAGATACGCAGTATTTT
d_call: .
clone_size: .
v_call: TRBV5-1
j_call: TRBJ2-3

cdr3_aa: CASSFNRIQTYEQYF
cdr3_nt: TGTGCCAGCAGCTTTAATCGGATTCAGACCTACGAGCAGTACTTC
d_call: .
clone_size: .
v_call: TRBV7-8
j_call: TRBJ2-7

cdr3_aa: CASSLFPGQGTYEQYF
cdr3_nt: TGTGCCAGCAGTTTATTCCCGGGACAGGGTACCTACGAGCAGTACTTC
d_call: TRBD1
clone_size: .
v_call: TRBV27
j_call: TRBJ2-7

cdr3_aa: CASSRYEQYF
cdr3_nt: TGTGCCAGCAGCCGTTACGAGCAGTACTTC
d_call: .
clone_size: .
v_call: TRBV6-1
j_call: TRBJ2-7

cdr3_aa: CASSASGERGEKLFF
cdr3_nt: TGCGCCAGCAGCGCCTCAGGCGAGCGCGGGGAAAAACTGTTTTTT
d_call: .
clone_size: few
v_call: TRBV5-1
j_call: TRBJ1-4

cdr3_aa: CASGIDNTGELFF
cdr3_nt: TGTGCTAGTGGTATTGATAACACCGGGGAGCTGTTTTTT
d_call: .
clone_size: few
v_call: TRBV12-5
j_call: TRBJ2-2

cdr3_aa: CASNPSGWAGGSNEQYF
cdr3_nt: TGTGCCAGCAACCCCTCGGGCTGGGCAGGGGGTAGCAACGAGCAGTACTTC
d_call: TRBD1
clone_size: few
v_call: TRBV2
j_call: TRBJ2-7

cdr3_aa: CASSQGARPEKLFF
cdr3_nt: TGTGCCAGCAGTCAGGGGGCCCGCCCTGAAAAACTGTTTTTT
d_call: TRBD1
clone_size: .
v_call: TRBV6-6
j_call: TRBJ1-4

cdr3_aa: CSAGVTDTQYF
cdr3_nt: TGCAGTGCTGGCGTCACAGATACGCAGTATTTT
d_call: .
clone_size: .
v_call: TRBV20-1
j_call: TRBJ2-3

cdr3_aa: CASSAGNSEAFF
cdr3_nt: TGCGCCAGCAGTGCAGGGAACTCTGAAGCTTTCTTT
d_call: .
clone_size: few
v_call: TRBV10-1
j_call: TRBJ1-1

cdr3_aa: CASSLVAGGNQPQHF
cdr3_nt: TGTGCCAGCAGCTTAGTCGCAGGAGGGAATCAGCCCCAGCATTTT
d_call: .
clone_size: .
v_call: TRBV7-2
j_call: TRBJ1-5

cdr3_aa: CASSADRVETGELFF
cdr3_nt: TGTGCCAGCAGCGCCGACAGGGTGGAAACCGGGGAGCTGTTTTTT
d_call: TRBD1
clone_size: .
v_call: TRBV7-6
j_call: TRBJ2-2

cdr3_aa: CASNSGSLQGPQHF
cdr3_nt: TGTGCCAGCAATTCGGGCAGCCTACAGGGGCCCCAGCATTTT
d_call: .
clone_size: .
v_call: TRBV9
j_call: TRBJ1-5

cdr3_aa: CASSGVGDTQYF
cdr3_nt: TGTGCCAGCTCGGGAGTAGGCGATACGCAGTATTTT
d_call: .
clone_size: .
v_call: TRBV18
j_call: TRBJ2-3

cdr3_aa: CASSPDKGNYGYTF
cdr3_nt: TGCGCCAGCAGCCCTGACAAGGGCAACTATGGCTACACCTTC
d_call: .
clone_size: .
v_call: TRBV4-3
j_call: TRBJ1-2

cdr3_aa: CASLAGDRRGEQFF
cdr3_nt: TGTGCCAGTTTGGCAGGGGACCGTCGGGGTGAGCAGTTCTTC
d_call: .
clone_size: once
v_call: TRBV11-2
j_call: TRBJ2-1

cdr3_aa: CASRLPGGTETQYF
cdr3_nt: TGTGCCAGCAGGTTGCCGGGGGGGACGGAGACCCAGTACTTC
d_call: TRBD2
clone_size: once
v_call: TRBV2
j_call: TRBJ2-5

cdr3_aa: CASSDGQTHRPQHF
cdr3_nt: TGTGCCAGCAGTGATGGACAGACGCATCGGCCCCAGCATTTT
d_call: .
clone_size: .
v_call: TRBV2
j_call: TRBJ1-5

cdr3_aa: CASSYSGIRNEKLFF
cdr3_nt: TGTGCCAGCAGTTACTCTGGGATAAGAAATGAAAAACTGTTTTTT
d_call: .
clone_size: .
v_call: TRBV6-6
j_call: TRBJ1-4

cdr3_aa: CAISESSNLGDTQYF
cdr3_nt: TGTGCCATCAGCGAATCTAGCAACCTGGGGGATACGCAGTATTTT
d_call: .
clone_size: few
v_call: TRBV10-3
j_call: TRBJ2-3

cdr3_aa: CASNWGTGELFF
cdr3_nt: TGTGCCAGCAATTGGGGCACCGGGGAGCTGTTTTTT
d_call: .
clone_size: .
v_call: TRBV5-6
j_call: TRBJ2-2

cdr3_aa: CASSQDKAPNTEAFF
cdr3_nt: TGCGCCAGCAGCCAAGATAAGGCCCCGAACACTGAAGCTTTCTTT
d_call: .
clone_size: .
v_call: TRBV4-3
j_call: TRBJ1-1

cdr3_aa: CSVRITSGGANEQFF
cdr3_nt: TGCAGCGTCCGTATAACTAGCGGGGGGGCCAATGAGCAGTTCTTC
d_call: TRBD2
clone_size: .
v_call: TRBV29-1
j_call: TRBJ2-1

cdr3_aa: CASSFGKDTGELFF
cdr3_nt: TGCGCCAGCAGCTTCGGGAAGGACACCGGGGAGCTGTTTTTT
d_call: .
clone_size: few
v_call: TRBV5-1
j_call: TRBJ2-2

cdr3_aa: CASSFPQGSEAFF
cdr3_nt: TGTGCCAGCAGCTTTCCACAGGGTTCTGAAGCTTTCTTT
d_call: .
clone_size: .
v_call: TRBV5-4
j_call: TRBJ1-1

cdr3_aa: CSVSKIGGVRDGYTF
cdr3_nt: TGCAGCGTTTCCAAGATTGGGGGAGTTAGAGATGGCTACACCTTC
d_call: .
clone_size: .
v_call: TRBV29-1
j_call: TRBJ1-2

cdr3_aa: CASSVGAGGLYGEQFF
cdr3_nt: TGTGCCAGCAGCGTAGGAGCGGGGGGACTTTACGGTGAGCAGTTCTTC
d_call: TRBD2
clone_size: .
v_call: TRBV9
j_call: TRBJ2-1

cdr3_aa: CSVDSAGGPNYGYTF
cdr3_nt: TGCAGCGTTGATTCGGCGGGGGGCCCCAACTATGGCTACACCTTC
d_call: .
clone_size: .
v_call: TRBV29-1
j_call: TRBJ1-2

cdr3_aa: CASSGGTSGEQFF
cdr3_nt: TGTGCCAGCAGCGGAGGGACTAGCGGTGAGCAGTTCTTC
d_call: TRBD2
clone_size: .
v_call: TRBV9
j_call: TRBJ2-1

cdr3_aa: CSVSRGGAYNEQFF
cdr3_nt: TGCAGCGTCTCCCGTGGCGGAGCCTACAATGAGCAGTTCTTC
d_call: .
clone_size: .
v_call: TRBV29-1
j_call: TRBJ2-1